This TCR beta chain was sequenced in a study of shared clonotypes between healthy human individuals. Overall study results and limits: Measured sharing among donors was expected to vary with sequencing depth.

CDR1 is DFQATT, CDR2 SNEGSKA, per germline (reference sequence). Trimming stripped 6 bases from V and 13 bases from J, with 16 bases between. This CDR3 contains 11 residues. The assay used deep level. Assay used: immunoSEQ multiplex PCR; TCRdb lists only in-frame clones, some missing. The sample yields roughly 200,000 clones, 60% to 75% seen once. This clone came up a few times. The antigen remains undetermined. Both subsets, CD45RA+ naive and CD45RA-negative memory, were split from the CD4+ cells. Sequenced: memory CD4+ T cells sorted from blood. As to subset: CD45RA-negative fraction. The receptor comes from a man younger than 40 in good health. This rearrangement joins TRBV20-1 to TRBJ2-1, with D possibly matching TRBD1 (5 bases). The CDR3 reads CSALRGQYQFF. The CDR3 DNA reads as TGCAGTGCGCTAAGGGGCCAGTATCAGTTCTTC.